These T cell receptor beta chains were read from a single sample in a study of cytomegalovirus exposure and HLA in healthy donors. TCRdb keeps only in-frame clones here, not all; method: immunoSEQ multiplex PCR. In the table there are 150,000 to 200,000 clones, approximately 59% of which are singletons. What was sequenced was PBMCs. Source of these receptors: a man aged 35-49 years in good health and CMV-seronegative. Both conserved end residues are part of each CDR3. The D gene is left open where the match is weak. Size is stated for part of the rows, as once, few or many counts, or as a class when the clone is expanded.

size	V	D	J	DNA	CDR3
.	TRBV5-1	TRBD1	TRBJ2-2	TGCGCCAGCAGCTATTCCGGGACAGCTAACACCGGGGAGCTGTTTTTT	CASSYSGTANTGELFF
.	TRBV27	TRBD1	TRBJ1-5	TGTGCCAGCAGTCCACAGGGGGCGTTTCATCAGCCCCAGCATTTT	CASSPQGAFHQPQHF
.	TRBV5-6	TRBD1	TRBJ2-1	TGTGCCAGCAGCTTATTACAGGGGGCTGGAAATGAGCAGTTCTTC	CASSLLQGAGNEQFF
.	TRBV6-5	.	TRBJ2-7	TGTGCCAGCAGTTCAGGGGTCCGCTACGAGCAGTACTTC	CASSSGVRYEQYF
.	TRBV6-1	.	TRBJ2-7	TGTGCCAGCAGTGAAGTTCGGTTTAGCTCCTACGAGCAGTACTTC	CASSEVRFSSYEQYF
.	TRBV18	TRBD1	TRBJ1-5	TGTGCCAGCTCATCTGACAGGGCTAATCAGCCCCAGCATTTT	CASSSDRANQPQHF
few	TRBV7-2	.	TRBJ2-1	TGTGCCAGCTCCTCGGCTAGCGTCTACTACAATGAGCAGTTCTTC	CASSSASVYYNEQFF
.	TRBV27	TRBD2	TRBJ2-7	TGTGCCAGCAGTTTAATCCCTAGCGGGAGAAACCCCATCTACGAGCAGTACTTC	CASSLIPSGRNPIYEQYF
.	TRBV7-3	TRBD2	TRBJ2-3	TGTGCCAGCAGCCCAAGGACTAGCGGGACAGATACGCAGTATTTT	CASSPRTSGTDTQYF
few	TRBV2	.	TRBJ2-1	TGTGCCAGCACCCCTGGACAGCAACACAATGAGCAGTTCTTC	CASTPGQQHNEQFF
few	TRBV18	TRBD2	TRBJ2-1	TGTGCCAGCTCACAGACGCTAGCGGGAGGTTACAATGAGCAGTTCTTC	CASSQTLAGGYNEQFF
.	TRBV6-5	.	TRBJ2-6	TGTGCCAGCAGGAGGGCGTCCTCTGGGGCCAACGTCCTGACTTTC	CASRRASSGANVLTF
.	TRBV7-7	TRBD1	TRBJ2-7	TGTGCTAGCAGCTTATCACAGGGGTCTTCCTACGAGCAGTACTTC	CASSLSQGSSYEQYF
.	TRBV4-2	TRBD2	TRBJ2-7	TGTGCCAGCAGCCCACGGGGACTAGGGCCCTACGAGCAGTACTTC	CASSPRGLGPYEQYF
.	TRBV20-1	.	TRBJ2-1	TGCAGTGCGCTGCTATACAATGAGCAGTTCTTC	CSALLYNEQFF
few	TRBV7-9	.	TRBJ2-7	TGTGCCAGCAGCTTAGATCCGGGGACCTACGAGCAGTACTTC	CASSLDPGTYEQYF
.	TRBV18	TRBD1	TRBJ1-3	TGTGCCAGCTCACCGAGTTCGGGACAGCCTGGAAACACCATATATTTT	CASSPSSGQPGNTIYF
.	TRBV5-1	.	TRBJ2-5	TGCGCCAGCAGCTTGGGGGTAGCAGAGAACCAAGAGACCCAGTACTTC	CASSLGVAENQETQYF
.	TRBV18	.	TRBJ1-5	TGTGCCAGCTCACCACTCGGGAGCAATCAGCCCCAGCATTTT	CASSPLGSNQPQHF
.	TRBV6-5	TRBD2	TRBJ2-7	TGTGCCAGCAAAACCGGGACTAGCTACGAGCAGTACTTC	CASKTGTSYEQYF
.	TRBV28	.	TRBJ1-1	TGTGCCAGCAGTTTTACCACAAAGAAGAACACTGAAGCTTTCTTT	CASSFTTKKNTEAFF
.	TRBV4-1	.	TRBJ2-7	TGCGCCAGCAGCCTCGCGAGCTCCTACGAGCAGTACTTC	CASSLASSYEQYF
.	TRBV14	.	TRBJ2-7	TGTGCCAGCAGCCAAGAACAGGGACCCTACGAGCAGTACTTC	CASSQEQGPYEQYF
.	TRBV5-4	TRBD2	TRBJ2-3	TGTGCCAGCAGCTACCCTTCGGTTGGCGGGAGGGCCCGGGGTACGCAGTATTTT	CASSYPSVGGRARGTQYF
.	TRBV7-9	.	TRBJ2-7	TGTGCCAGCCGCGCTCCTGGGGGACTTCAAGCGGACGAGCAGTACTTC	CASRAPGGLQADEQYF
.	TRBV5-5	TRBD1	TRBJ1-2	TGTGCCAGCAGCCGAAACCGGGACAGCAATAACTATGGCTACACCTTC	CASSRNRDSNNYGYTF
.	TRBV5-8	TRBD2	TRBJ2-1	TGTGCCAGCAGTCCCGGGACTAGCGGGACAAATGAGCAGTTCTTC	CASSPGTSGTNEQFF
few	TRBV7-9	TRBD2	TRBJ2-7	TGTTCCAGCAGCTTATTCCCTAGCGGGGACAGCTCCTACGAGCAGTACTTC	CSSSLFPSGDSSYEQYF
.	TRBV10-1	TRBD1	TRBJ2-7	TGCGCCAGCATACTACCGGGACAGGGCTCCTACGAGCAGTACTTC	CASILPGQGSYEQYF
.	TRBV28	TRBD1	TRBJ1-1	TGTGCCAGCAGTCAACGGACAGGGGGAACCGAAGCTTTCTTT	CASSQRTGGTEAFF
.	TRBV5-6	TRBD2	TRBJ2-7	TGTGCCAGCAGCCCGACTAGCGGGAGGGTTCCCTACGAGCAGTACTTC	CASSPTSGRVPYEQYF
.	TRBV4-1	.	TRBJ2-5	TGCGCCAGCAGCCAAGAGGGGGGGGCTTCAGAGACCCAGTACTTC	CASSQEGGASETQYF
.	TRBV7-9	.	TRBJ1-2	TGTTCCGGAGCCAGGGTAGGGAAATATGGCTACACCTTC	CSGARVGKYGYTF
.	TRBV7-6	TRBD2	TRBJ2-5	TGTGCCAGCAGCGCTACTAGCGGGAGCTTCCGAGAGACCCAGTACTTC	CASSATSGSFRETQYF
once	TRBV7-2	.	TRBJ2-3	TGTGCCAGCAGCAAACAGGGATCAGATACGCAGTATTTT	CASSKQGSDTQYF
.	TRBV2	.	TRBJ2-3	TGTGCCAGCAGGCAGGGGTTCACAGATACGCAGTATTTT	CASRQGFTDTQYF